One sample yielded the 24 T cell receptor beta chains listed below, sequenced in a study of monozygotic twins with inflammatory bowel disease. TCRdb re-called the 5' RACE reads and gives one entry per CDR3 protein, without DNA. The specimen's table records roughly 330,000 distinct CDR3 sequences. Material for sequencing was blood. The origin of the receptors is a human donor with ulcerative colitis or Crohn's disease, or a healthy co-twin of an affected twin (not recorded which).

V is TRBV7-2 and J is TRBJ2-5; TCRdb reports TRBD1, a call that lacks DNA to check it against. This CDR3 spans 13 amino acids. The germline gives CDR1 SGHTA, CDR2 FQGNSA. The CDR3 sequence: CASSRTAQETQYF.

This sequence joins TRBV6-4 and TRBJ1-5; TCRdb selects TRBD1, and the lack of DNA leaves this call unchecked. This CDR3 is 14 amino acids long. Per the germline V gene, CDR1 is MRHNA and CDR2 is SNTAGT. CDR3 loop: CASSSGQGGQPQHF.

This chain connects TRBV18 to TRBJ1-2; TCRdb calls TRBD1, which cannot be checked without DNA. This CDR3 comprises 13 residues. CDR1 is KGHSH, CDR2 LQKENI, per germline. This CDR3 is CASSQRDNYGYTF.

The chain uses TRBV27 and TRBJ2-1; with no DNA, the TCRdb D assignment of TRBD2 cannot be verified. The germline V gene has CDR1 MNHEY and CDR2 SMNVEV (reference sequence). CDR3 size: 15 residues. The CDR3 loop is CASSPTSGGGNEQFF.

The gene calls are TRBV7-8 and TRBJ1-2; TCRdb's assignment of TRBD1 cannot be checked, as there is no DNA. CDR3 length equals 15 residues. CDR1 is SGHVS, CDR2 FQNEAQ, per germline. CDR3 sequence reads: CASSLWGDASYGYTF. Together with reference TRBV7-8 and TRBJ1-2, the CDR3 gives the full variable domain: GAGVSQSPRYKVAKRGQDVALRCDPISGHVSLFWYQQALGQGPEFLTYFQNEAQLDKSGLPSDRFFAERPEGSVSTLKIQRTQQEDSAVYLCASSLWGDASYGYTFGSGTRLTVV.

This chain connects TRBV29-1 to TRBJ1-1; as DNA is missing, the TRBD1 call by TCRdb cannot be tested. The CDR3 loop spans 14 amino acids. Looked up from germline, CDR1 is SQVTM and CDR2 is ANQGSEA. CDR3 region: CSSQEGGRSTEAFF.

The genes are TRBV18 and TRBJ2-7; with no DNA, the TCRdb D assignment of TRBD1 cannot be verified. The germline V gene encodes CDR1 KGHSH and CDR2 LQKENI. This CDR3 region has 15 residues. The CDR3: CASSLTGTGGYEQYF.

The chain has TRBV18 and TRBJ2-7. The CDR3 is made up of 11 amino acids. CDR1 and CDR2 from the germline V gene are KGHSH and LQKENI. CDR3 sequence: CASSGLDEQYF.

V usage is TRBV6-2 or TRBV6-3 and J usage is TRBJ2-7; as DNA is missing, the TRBD1 call by TCRdb cannot be tested. CDR3 length: 14 residues. Germline V lookup: CDR1 MNHEY, CDR2 SVGEGT. CDR3: CASLTGRGSYEQYF.

J is TRBJ1-1 and V is TRBV28; the D gene TCRdb calls, TRBD1, cannot be checked with no DNA. The germline V gene encodes CDR1 MDHEN and CDR2 SYDVKM. This CDR3 has 15 residues. The CDR3 spells CASSLLRGRDTEAFF.

The chain joins TRBV7-9 to TRBJ2-2. Germline CDR1 is SEHNR and CDR2 is FQNEAQ (reference sequence). This CDR3 comprises 14 residues. CDR3: CASSLDPNTGELFF.

The rearrangement links TRBV6-6 to TRBJ1-3. The germline gives CDR1 MNHNY, CDR2 SVGAGI (reference sequence). CDR3 length: 13 residues. CDR3 in amino acids: CASIGPLGNTIYF.

The chain is built from TRBV6-4 and TRBJ2-5; TCRdb returns TRBD2, unconfirmable since there is no DNA. Per the germline V gene, CDR1 is MRHNA and CDR2 is SNTAGT. The CDR3 length is 20 residues. The CDR3 region is CASRPLTLAADFNRQETQYF.

The CDR3 reads CASSRDRVYEQYF. The chain couples TRBV5-6 to TRBJ2-7; no DNA is available, so the TRBD1 call from TCRdb remains unchecked. CDR1 and CDR2 from the germline V gene are SGHDT and YYEEEE. The CDR3 covers 13 residues.

This sequence joins TRBV2 and TRBJ2-7; checking the TCRdb D call of TRBD1 is not possible without DNA. This CDR3 spans 13 amino acids. Germline CDR1 reads SNHLY; CDR2 reads FYNNEI. CDR3 region: CASMGQVTYEQYF.

The chain carries TRBV28 and TRBJ1-1; the TRBD1 assignment by TCRdb is unverifiable without DNA. Per the germline V gene, CDR1 is MDHEN and CDR2 is SYDVKM. The CDR3 consists of 15 residues. CDR3 residues: CASSPPEAGNTEAFF.

V gene TRBV11-2 combines with J gene TRBJ2-1; the D call of TRBD1 rests on TCRdb alone, since no DNA is present to check it. CDR3 size: 14 residues. Germline values: CDR1 SGHAT, CDR2 FQNNGV. The chain's CDR3 is CASSSLRGGNEQFF. The whole variable domain, filled in from reference TRBV11-2 and TRBJ2-1, reads EAGVAQSPRYKIIEKRQSVAFWCNPISGHATLYWYQQILGQGPKLLIQFQNNGVVDDSQLPKDRFSAERLKGVDSTLKIQPAKLEDSAVYLCASSSLRGGNEQFFGPGTRLTVL.

CDR3 loop: CASSLFGSRSETQYF. This chain connects TRBV11-2 to TRBJ2-5; the TCRdb D gene call, TRBD2, has no DNA to confirm it. The CDR3 totals 15 residues. The germline gives CDR1 SGHAT, CDR2 FQNNGV.

The V and J genes are TRBV5-1 and TRBJ2-3; the D call from TCRdb, TRBD2, cannot be confirmed without DNA. The germline gives CDR1 SGHRS, CDR2 YFSETQ. CDR3 length: 13 amino acids. CDR3 amino acids: CASSRESPDTQYF.

The rearrangement joins TRBV20-1 to TRBJ2-1; the D call from TCRdb, TRBD2, cannot be confirmed without DNA. CDR1 and CDR2 from the germline V gene are DFQATT and SNEGSKA (reference sequence). The CDR3 totals 15 residues. CDR3 sequence: CSARDGPSSYNEQFF.

The rearrangement uses TRBV3-1 and TRBJ2-7; there is no DNA to check the TCRdb D call of TRBD1. Looked up from germline, CDR1 is LGHDT and CDR2 is YNNKEL (reference sequence). This CDR3 region has 17 residues. CDR3 in amino acids: CASSLSLRDRAPYEQYF.

V gene TRBV28 combines with J gene TRBJ1-1; TCRdb calls TRBD1, which cannot be checked without DNA. Germline V gene sequence: CDR1 MDHEN, CDR2 SYDVKM. The CDR3 runs to 15 residues. The CDR3 spells CASKIPGQLNTEAFF.

V is TRBV20-1 and J is TRBJ1-4. The CDR3 sequence is 13 residues long. CDR1 is DFQATT, CDR2 SNEGSKA, per germline (reference sequence). CDR3 protein: CSARGSGNEKLFF.

V and J are TRBV7-9 and TRBJ2-1; TCRdb gives TRBD1 as the D gene, but with no DNA this cannot be confirmed. CDR1 is SEHNR, CDR2 FQNEAQ, per germline (reference sequence). The CDR3 has 14 amino acids. The chain's CDR3 is CASSLAQGRNEQFF.